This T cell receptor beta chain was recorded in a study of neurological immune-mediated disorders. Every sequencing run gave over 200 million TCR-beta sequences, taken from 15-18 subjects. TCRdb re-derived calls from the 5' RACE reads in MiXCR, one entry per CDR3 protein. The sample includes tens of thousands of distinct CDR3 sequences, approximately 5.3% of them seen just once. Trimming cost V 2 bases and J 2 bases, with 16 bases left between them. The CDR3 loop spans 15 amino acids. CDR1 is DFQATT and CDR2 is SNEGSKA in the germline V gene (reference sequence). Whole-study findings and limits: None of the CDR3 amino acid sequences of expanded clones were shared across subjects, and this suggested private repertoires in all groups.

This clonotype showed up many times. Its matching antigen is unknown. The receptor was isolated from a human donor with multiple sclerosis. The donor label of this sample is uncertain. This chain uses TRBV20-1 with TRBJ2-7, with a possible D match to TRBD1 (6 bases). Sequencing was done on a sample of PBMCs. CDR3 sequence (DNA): TGCAGTGCTAGAAGGGGGATTCTCCCACCCTACGAGCAGTACTTC. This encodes CSARRGILPPYEQYF.